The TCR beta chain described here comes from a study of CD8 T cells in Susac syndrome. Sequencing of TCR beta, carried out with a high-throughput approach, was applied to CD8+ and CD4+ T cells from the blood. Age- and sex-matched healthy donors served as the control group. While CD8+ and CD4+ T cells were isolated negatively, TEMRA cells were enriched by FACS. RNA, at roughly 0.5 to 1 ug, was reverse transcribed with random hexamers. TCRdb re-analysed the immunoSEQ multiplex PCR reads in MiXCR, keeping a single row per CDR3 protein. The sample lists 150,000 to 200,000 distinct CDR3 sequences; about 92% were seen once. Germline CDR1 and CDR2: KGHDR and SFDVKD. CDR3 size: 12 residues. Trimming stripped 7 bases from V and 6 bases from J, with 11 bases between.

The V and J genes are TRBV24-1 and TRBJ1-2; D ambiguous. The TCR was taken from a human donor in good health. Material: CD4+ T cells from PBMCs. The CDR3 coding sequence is TGTGCCACCAGCGCGGGAGAGGATGGCTACACCTTC. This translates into CATSAGEDGYTF.